Reported below is one T cell receptor beta chain. Its antigen is not identified. The germline V gene has CDR1 MGHRA and CDR2 YSYEKL. V lost 1 base and J lost 15; bases outside the gene matches: 8. The CDR3 contains 13 residues. The PCR had 60 Vbeta and 13 Jbeta primers. The method was immunoSEQ multiplex PCR; TCRdb's version includes in-frame clones alone and lacks a portion of them. The sample includes roughly 100,000 clones, about 83% of them seen just once. These data come from a study of cytomegalovirus exposure and HLA in healthy donors. About the study: An early release of data contained about 85 million unique TCRs, which came from HLA-typed donors.

Study outcomes and limitations: Several of the most significant clusters appeared linked to common viral pathogens, based on a later analysis. Using the classifier, cytomegalovirus status was reportedly diagnosed with high specificity and sensitivity. What TCR beta sequences reportedly achieved was accurate prediction of HLA-A and HLA-B alleles in most subjects.

V gene TRBV4-1 combines with J gene TRBJ1-5, with 8 nucleotides matching TRBD1. Sequenced input: PBMCs. The receptor comes from a woman younger than 30 in good health and CMV-seropositive. CDR3 residues: CASSQVGAGGLHF. CDR3 bases: TGCGCCAGCAGCCAAGTTGGGGCAGGGGGCCTGCATTTT.